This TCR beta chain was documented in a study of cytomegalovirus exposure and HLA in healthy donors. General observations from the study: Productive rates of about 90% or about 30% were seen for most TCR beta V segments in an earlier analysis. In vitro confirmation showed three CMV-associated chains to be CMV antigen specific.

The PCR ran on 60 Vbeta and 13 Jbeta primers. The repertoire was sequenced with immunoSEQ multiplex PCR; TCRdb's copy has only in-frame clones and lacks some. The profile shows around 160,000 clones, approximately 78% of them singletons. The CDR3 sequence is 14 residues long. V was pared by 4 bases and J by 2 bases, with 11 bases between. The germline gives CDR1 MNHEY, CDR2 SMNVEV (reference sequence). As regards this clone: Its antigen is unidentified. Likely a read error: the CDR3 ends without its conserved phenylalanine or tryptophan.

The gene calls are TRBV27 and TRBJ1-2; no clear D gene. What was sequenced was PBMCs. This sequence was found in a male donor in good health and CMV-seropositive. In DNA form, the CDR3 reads TGTGCCAGCAGTTCGGATCCCTTAAACTATGGCTACACCTCC. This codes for CASSSDPLNYGYTS.